A single sample gave rise to the 20 T cell receptor beta chains below, sequenced in a study of T-cell reconstitution after alpha-beta-depleted transplantation in children. The TCRbeta library was prepared with unique molecular identifiers. TCRdb passed the PCR reads through MiXCR, listing each CDR3 protein once. The data contain 450,000 to 700,000 distinct CDR3 sequences, 27% of them singletons. The material sequenced was PBMCs, taken before TCRalphabeta/CD19-depleted stem cell transplant. The source of these receptors is a boy in the first two years of life with Wiskott-Aldrich syndrome, due to receive a stem cell transplant.

CDR3 sequence: CASGLGQGGKTEAFF. CDR3 DNA sequence: TGTGCTAGTGGTTTGGGCCAGGGGGGGAAGACTGAAGCTTTCTTT. This sequence joins TRBV12-5 and TRBJ1-1; 7 bases match TRBD1. This CDR3 is built from 15 residues. CDR1 is LGHNT, CDR2 FRNRAP, per germline. Unmatched junction bases numbered 7, after V lost 1 base and J lost 5 bases.

In this sample, this clonotype turned up once. The V call is TRBV4-2, the J call TRBJ2-3; TRBD2 agrees at 13 bases. The V segment lost 4 bases and the J segment 1 base; nucleotides outside the gene matches: 5. Germline loops: CDR1 LGHNA, CDR2 YNFKEQ. CDR3 length equals 17 residues. The CDR3 reads CASSLKTSGRGTDTQYF. DNA for the CDR3: TGTGCCAGCAGCCTCAAAACTAGCGGGAGGGGCACAGATACGCAGTATTTT.

The sample holds a few counts of this clonotype. V usage is TRBV9 and J usage is TRBJ2-1, with D perhaps TRBD2 (5 bases). CDR3 length equals 15 residues. From germline, CDR1 is SGDLS and CDR2 YYNGEE. Trimming cost V 2 bases and J 7 bases, with 16 bases left between them. CDR3 amino acids: CASSVYPWERNEQFF. The CDR3 region has the DNA TGTGCCAGCAGCGTGTATCCTTGGGAGCGAAATGAGCAGTTCTTC. Using reference TRBV9 and TRBJ2-1 for the parts outside the CDR3, the full variable domain is DSGVTQTPKHLITATGQRVTLRCSPRSGDLSVYWYQQSLDQGLQFLIQYYNGEERAKGNILERFSAQQFPDLHSELNLSSLELGDSALYFCASSVYPWERNEQFFGPGTRLTVL.

This chain uses TRBV29-1 with TRBJ1-2; TRBD1 matches at 12 bases. V dropped 2 bases and J dropped 6; count of bases not matched to a gene: 7. Germline V gene data show CDR1 as SQVTM and CDR2 as ANQGSEA. CDR3 size: 15 residues. CDR3 in DNA: TGCAGCGTTGAAAGGGGACAGGGGGCGCGGGATGGCTACACCTTC. Translation gives CSVERGQGARDGYTF.

This clonotype came up a few times. The chain has TRBV29-1 and TRBJ1-2; D is perhaps TRBD1 (5 bases). CDR1 is SQVTM, CDR2 ANQGSEA, per germline. Trimming took 6 bases from V and 2 from J, leaving 13 bases between them. This CDR3 has 13 residues. The CDR3 region is CSVGRTENYGYTF. CDR3 coding DNA: TGCAGCGTGGGACGTACAGAAAACTATGGCTACACCTTC.

The sample holds a few counts of this clonotype. The chain joins TRBV20-1 to TRBJ2-7; D unclear. The germline CDR1 and CDR2 sequences are DFQATT and SNEGSKA (reference sequence). The CDR3 is 14 residues long. V was clipped by 3 bases and J by 3 bases, with 15 bases between them. CDR3 protein: CSASFGLSHYEQYF. DNA for the CDR3: TGCAGTGCTAGCTTCGGCCTGTCCCACTACGAGCAGTACTTC.

In DNA, the CDR3 is TGTGCCAGCAGTCTCCGGACAGGGAGCAGAGAGACCCAGTACTTC. It yields the protein CASSLRTGSRETQYF. The V and J genes are TRBV6-1 and TRBJ2-5; TRBD1 matches 8 bases. V shed 5 bases and J 4 bases; nucleotides not matched to a gene: 9. Germline lookup yields CDR1 MNHNS and CDR2 SASEGT. The CDR3 has 15 residues.

This clonotype appeared a few times. The J gene is TRBJ1-1, the V gene TRBV20-1; no firm D call. Per germline, CDR1 DFQATT and CDR2 SNEGSKA (reference sequence). The CDR3 length is 11 residues. Trimming pared 0 bases from V and 7 bases from J, leaving 6 bases between. The CDR3 region has the DNA TGCAGTGCTAGAGATTGGGGTGAAGCTTTCTTT. As protein: CSARDWGEAFF.

The V gene is TRBV15, the J gene TRBJ2-3; 10 nucleotides align to TRBD1. Germline V gives CDR1 LNHNV, CDR2 YYDKDF (reference sequence). V was pared by 5 bases and J by 6 bases, with 8 bases of the junction left unmatched. The CDR3 totals 15 residues. The CDR3 DNA reads as TGTGCCACCAGCGGAGGGACAGGGGTTAGGGATACGCAGTATTTT. Its translation: CATSGGTGVRDTQYF.

This chain uses TRBV5-1 with TRBJ2-1; TRBD2 matches 10 bases. V shed 4 bases and J 7 bases; nucleotides not matched to a gene: 11. This CDR3 spans 16 amino acids. Germline V CDR1 and CDR2: SGHRS, YFSETQ. CDR3 sequence reads: CASSRRLAGEGNEQFF. The CDR3, as DNA: TGCGCCAGCAGCAGGCGGCTAGCGGGAGAAGGAAATGAGCAGTTCTTC.

CDR3 loop: CATSRLPSSYNEQFF. CDR3 DNA: TGTGCCACCAGCAGATTACCTAGCTCCTACAATGAGCAGTTCTTC. The V gene is TRBV15, the J gene TRBJ2-1; D is undetermined. This CDR3 spans 15 amino acids. Germline V gene lookup returns CDR1 LNHNV and CDR2 YYDKDF (reference sequence). V lost 2 bases to trimming and J lost 0 bases, with 8 bases between them.

The chain combines TRBV5-1 with TRBJ2-7; 9 positions agree with TRBD1. Looked up from germline, CDR1 is SGHRS and CDR2 is YFSETQ. V shed 2 bases and J 0 bases; nucleotides not matched to a gene: 3. CDR3 length equals 15 residues. The CDR3 DNA reads TGCGCCAGCAGCTTCGGGACAGGGCTCTCCTACGAGCAGTACTTC. This sequence encodes CASSFGTGLSYEQYF.

CDR3 region: CASSLDAGTDTQYF. In nucleotides, the CDR3 is TGCGCCAGCAGCTTGGATGCGGGAACAGATACGCAGTATTTT. The chain joins TRBV5-1 to TRBJ2-3, with D possibly matching TRBD2 (6 bases). Per the germline V gene, CDR1 is SGHRS and CDR2 is YFSETQ. Trimming took 0 bases from V and 3 from J, leaving 8 bases between them. The CDR3 sequence is 14 residues long.

This clonotype was picked up one time. The chain links TRBV5-1 to TRBJ2-1, with 11 bases lining up with TRBD2. Trimming took 4 bases from V and 0 from J; bases not matched to a gene: 15. The CDR3 covers 20 residues. The germline V gene encodes CDR1 SGHRS and CDR2 YFSETQ. The CDR3 DNA reads as TGCGCCAGCAGCCTGGGACTAGCGGAGGGGGATATTAGCTCCTACAATGAGCAGTTCTTC. This translates into CASSLGLAEGDISSYNEQFF.

This clonotype was seen more than once but under ten times. The chain uses TRBV28 and TRBJ1-6, with 7 bases fitting TRBD1. V was clipped by 6 bases and J by 9 bases; unmatched bases: 8. This CDR3 region has 14 residues. The germline V gene has CDR1 MDHEN and CDR2 SYDVKM. The CDR3 loop is CASSLQGRGSPLHF. The CDR3 bases are TGTGCCAGCAGCCTACAGGGGAGGGGTTCACCCCTCCACTTT.

This clonotype has a handful of counts. CDR3 coding DNA: TGCGCCAGCAGCTTGAGCGCAGGAGGTGCCTACGAGCAGTACTTC. Translating it yields CASSLSAGGAYEQYF. The chain couples TRBV5-1 to TRBJ2-7; possible D gene TRBD2, 5 bases. CDR3 length: 15 residues. CDR1 is SGHRS and CDR2 is YFSETQ in the germline V gene. Trimming pared 1 base from V and 2 bases from J, leaving 13 bases between.

This clonotype came up a few times. The chain joins TRBV18 to TRBJ1-1, with D perhaps TRBD1 (6 bases). Germline loops: CDR1 KGHSH, CDR2 LQKENI. V lost 3 bases and J lost 3, with 14 bases in between. CDR3 length: 15 amino acids. DNA of the CDR3: TGTGCCAGCTCACCGAACAGGGTAGTCGACACTGAAGCTTTCTTT. Protein sequence: CASSPNRVVDTEAFF. Supplemented by reference TRBV18 and TRBJ1-1, the full variable domain reads NAGVMQNPRHLVRRRGQEARLRCSPMKGHSHVYWYRQLPEEGLKFMVYLQKENIIDESGMPKERFSAEFPKEGPSILRIQQVVRGDSAAYFCASSPNRVVDTEAFFGQGTRLTVV.

The J gene is TRBJ2-1, the V gene TRBV10-3; D call uncertain. The length of the CDR3 is 12 residues. Trimming removed 3 bases from V and 3 bases from J, with 3 bases in between. Germline assignment: CDR1 ENHRY and CDR2 SYGVKD. The CDR3, as DNA: TGTGCCATCAGTGACTACTACAATGAGCAGTTCTTC. Residues: CAISDYYNEQFF.

The chain employs TRBV7-6 and TRBJ1-1; no clear D gene. With 5 bases removed from V and 0 bases from J, the gap between germline ends came to 10 bases. This CDR3 contains 14 residues. Germline V gene sequence: CDR1 SGHVS, CDR2 FNYEAQ. CDR3 nucleotide sequence: TGTGCCAGCAGCCCCACGGATTTGAACACTGAAGCTTTCTTT. This sequence encodes CASSPTDLNTEAFF.

The sample holds a few counts of this clonotype. V usage is TRBV20-1 and J usage is TRBJ1-1; D is unresolved. V shed 2 bases and J shed 2 bases, with 9 bases lying between them. The CDR3 runs to 13 residues. Germline CDR1 is DFQATT and CDR2 is SNEGSKA (reference sequence). CDR3 in DNA: TGCAGTGCTAGAACAGCAAGAAACACTGAAGCTTTCTTT. This codes for CSARTARNTEAFF.